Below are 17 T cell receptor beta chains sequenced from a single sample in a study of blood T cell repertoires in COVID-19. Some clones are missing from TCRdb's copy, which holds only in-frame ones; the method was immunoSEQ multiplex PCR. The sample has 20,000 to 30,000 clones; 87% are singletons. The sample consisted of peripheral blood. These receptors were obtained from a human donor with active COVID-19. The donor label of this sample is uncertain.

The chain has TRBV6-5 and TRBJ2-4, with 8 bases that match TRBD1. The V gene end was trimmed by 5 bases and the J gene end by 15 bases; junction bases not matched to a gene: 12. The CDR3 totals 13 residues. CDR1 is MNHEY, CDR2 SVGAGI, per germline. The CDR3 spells CASSTLPDRVWYF. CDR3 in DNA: TGTGCCAGCAGTACGCTCCCGGACAGGGTCTGGTACTTC.

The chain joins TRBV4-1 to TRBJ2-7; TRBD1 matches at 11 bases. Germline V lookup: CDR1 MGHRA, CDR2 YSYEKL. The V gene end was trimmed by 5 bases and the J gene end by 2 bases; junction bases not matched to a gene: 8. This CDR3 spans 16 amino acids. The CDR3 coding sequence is TGCGCCAGCAGCGAAGGGACAGGGGGACCTCCCTACGAGCAGTACTTC. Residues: CASSEGTGGPPYEQYF.

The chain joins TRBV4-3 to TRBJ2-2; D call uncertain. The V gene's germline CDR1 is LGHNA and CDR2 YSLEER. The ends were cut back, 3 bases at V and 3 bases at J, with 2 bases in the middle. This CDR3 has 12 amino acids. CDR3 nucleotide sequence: TGCGCCAGCAGCCACGACACCGGGGAGCTGTTTTTT. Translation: CASSHDTGELFF.

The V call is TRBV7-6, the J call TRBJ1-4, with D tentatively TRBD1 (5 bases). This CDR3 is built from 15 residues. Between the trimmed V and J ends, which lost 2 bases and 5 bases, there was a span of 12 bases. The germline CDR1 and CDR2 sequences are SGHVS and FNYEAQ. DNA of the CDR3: TGTGCCAGCAGCTTAACCCAGGGATTCAATGAAAAACTGTTTTTT. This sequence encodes CASSLTQGFNEKLFF.

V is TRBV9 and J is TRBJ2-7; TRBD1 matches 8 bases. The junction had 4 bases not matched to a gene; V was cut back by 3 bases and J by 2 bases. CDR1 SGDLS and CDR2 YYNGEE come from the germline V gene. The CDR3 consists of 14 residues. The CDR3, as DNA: TGTGCCAGCAGCGCTGACAGGGGCACCTACGAGCAGTACTTC. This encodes CASSADRGTYEQYF. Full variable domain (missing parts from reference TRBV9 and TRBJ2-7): DSGVTQTPKHLITATGQRVTLRCSPRSGDLSVYWYQQSLDQGLQFLIQYYNGEERAKGNILERFSAQQFPDLHSELNLSSLELGDSALYFCASSADRGTYEQYFGPGTRLTVT.

CDR3 loop: CASMGAAYEQYF. Written as DNA, the CDR3 is TGTGCCAGCATGGGGGCCGCCTACGAGCAGTACTTC. The chain carries TRBV7-8 and TRBJ2-7; maybe TRBD1 (6 bases). V lost 7 bases, J lost 2 bases, and 9 bases lay in between. Germline CDR1 and CDR2: SGHVS and FQNEAQ. The CDR3 length is 12 residues.

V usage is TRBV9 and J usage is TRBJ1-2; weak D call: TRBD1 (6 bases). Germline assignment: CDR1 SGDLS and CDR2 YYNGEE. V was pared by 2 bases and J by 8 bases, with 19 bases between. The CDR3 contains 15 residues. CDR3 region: CASSVTDRTSQGYTF. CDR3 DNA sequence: TGTGCCAGCAGCGTTACTGACAGGACCTCGCAGGGCTACACCTTC.

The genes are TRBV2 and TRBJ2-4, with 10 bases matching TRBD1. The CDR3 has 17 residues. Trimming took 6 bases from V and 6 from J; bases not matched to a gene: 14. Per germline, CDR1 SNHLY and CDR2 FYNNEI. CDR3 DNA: TGTGCCAGCAGCGCCGCCCCTCCCGACAGGGGGCGAAACATTCAGTACTTC. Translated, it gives CASSAAPPDRGRNIQYF.

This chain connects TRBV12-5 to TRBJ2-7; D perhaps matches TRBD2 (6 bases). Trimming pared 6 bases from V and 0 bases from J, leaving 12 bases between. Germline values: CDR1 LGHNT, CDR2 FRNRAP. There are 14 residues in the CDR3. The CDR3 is CASGGGLLSYEQYF. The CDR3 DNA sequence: TGTGCTAGTGGGGGGGGACTTCTCTCCTACGAGCAGTACTTC.

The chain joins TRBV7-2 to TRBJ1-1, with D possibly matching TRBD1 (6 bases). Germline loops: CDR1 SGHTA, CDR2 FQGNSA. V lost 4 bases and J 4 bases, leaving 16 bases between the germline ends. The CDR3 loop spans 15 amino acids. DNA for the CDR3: TGTGCCAGCAGCTCTCCGGGAGGGGGGGGCACTGAAGCTTTCTTT. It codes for CASSSPGGGGTEAFF.

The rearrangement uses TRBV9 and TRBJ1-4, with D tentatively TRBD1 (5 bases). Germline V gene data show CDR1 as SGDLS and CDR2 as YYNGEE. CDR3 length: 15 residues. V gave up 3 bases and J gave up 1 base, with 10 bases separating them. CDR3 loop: CASSGTGGTNEKLFF. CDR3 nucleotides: TGTGCCAGCAGCGGGACGGGGGGAACTAATGAAAAACTGTTTTTT.

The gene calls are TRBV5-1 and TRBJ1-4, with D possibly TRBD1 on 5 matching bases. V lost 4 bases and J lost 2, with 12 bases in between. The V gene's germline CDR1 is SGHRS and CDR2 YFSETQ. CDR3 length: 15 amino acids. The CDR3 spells CASSPGGNTNEKLFF. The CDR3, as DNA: TGCGCCAGCAGCCCCGGGGGGAATACTAATGAAAAACTGTTTTTT. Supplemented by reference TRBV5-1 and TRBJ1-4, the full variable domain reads KAGVTQTPRYLIKTRGQQVTLSCSPISGHRSVSWYQQTPGQGLQFLFEYFSETQRNKGNFPGRFSGRQFSNSRSEMNVSTLELGDSALYLCASSPGGNTNEKLFFGSGTQLSVL.

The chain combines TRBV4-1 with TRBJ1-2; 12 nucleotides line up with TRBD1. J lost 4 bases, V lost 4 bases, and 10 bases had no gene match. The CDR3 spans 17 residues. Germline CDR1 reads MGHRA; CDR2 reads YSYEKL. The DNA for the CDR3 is TGCGCCAGCAGCCGACCCGGGACAGGGGGCGCGTCCTATGGCTACACCTTC. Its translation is CASSRPGTGGASYGYTF.

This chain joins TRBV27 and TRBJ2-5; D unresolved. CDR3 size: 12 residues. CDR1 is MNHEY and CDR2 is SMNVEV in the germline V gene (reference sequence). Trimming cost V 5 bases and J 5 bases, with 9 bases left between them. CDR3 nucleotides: TGTGCCAGCAGTCATGAGAGGGAGACCCAGTACTTC. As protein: CASSHERETQYF.

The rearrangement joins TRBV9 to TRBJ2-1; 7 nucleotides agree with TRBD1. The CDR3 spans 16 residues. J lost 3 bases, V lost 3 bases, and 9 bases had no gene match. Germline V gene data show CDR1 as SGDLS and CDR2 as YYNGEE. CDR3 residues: CASSEPLPGGYNEQFF. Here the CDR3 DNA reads TGTGCCAGCAGCGAGCCCCTCCCAGGGGGCTACAATGAGCAGTTCTTC.

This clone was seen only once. In nucleotides, the CDR3 is TGTGCCTGGAGCAGGGCGCGGGGCACTGAAGCTTTCTTT. The encoded protein is CAWSRARGTEAFF. The chain recombines TRBV30 with TRBJ1-1; a possible D gene is TRBD1 (5 bases). This CDR3 region has 13 residues. Per the germline V gene, CDR1 is GTSNPN and CDR2 is SVGIG (reference sequence). V gave up 3 bases and J gave up 4 bases, with 12 bases separating them.

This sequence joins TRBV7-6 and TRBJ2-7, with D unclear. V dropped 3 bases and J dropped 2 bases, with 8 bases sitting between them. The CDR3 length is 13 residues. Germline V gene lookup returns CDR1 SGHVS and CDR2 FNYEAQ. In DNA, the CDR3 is TGTGCCAGCAGCTTTGGCGGAACCTACGAGCAGTACTTC. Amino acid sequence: CASSFGGTYEQYF.